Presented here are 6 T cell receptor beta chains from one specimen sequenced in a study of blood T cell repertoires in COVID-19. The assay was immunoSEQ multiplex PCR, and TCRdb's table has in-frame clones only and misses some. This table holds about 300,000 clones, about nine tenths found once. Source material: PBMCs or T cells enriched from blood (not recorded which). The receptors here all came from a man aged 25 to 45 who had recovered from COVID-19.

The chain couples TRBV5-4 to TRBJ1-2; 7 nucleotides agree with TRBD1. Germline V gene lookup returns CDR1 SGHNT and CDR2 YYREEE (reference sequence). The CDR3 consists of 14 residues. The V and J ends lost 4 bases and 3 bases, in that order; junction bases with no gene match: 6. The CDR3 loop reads CASSTRQGDYGYTF. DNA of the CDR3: TGTGCCAGCAGCACCCGACAGGGTGACTATGGCTACACCTTC.

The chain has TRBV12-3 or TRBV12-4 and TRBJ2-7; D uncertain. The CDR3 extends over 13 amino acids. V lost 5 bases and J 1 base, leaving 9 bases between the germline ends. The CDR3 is CASSPVLSYEQYF. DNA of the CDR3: TGTGCCAGCAGTCCCGTTTTGTCCTACGAGCAGTACTTC.

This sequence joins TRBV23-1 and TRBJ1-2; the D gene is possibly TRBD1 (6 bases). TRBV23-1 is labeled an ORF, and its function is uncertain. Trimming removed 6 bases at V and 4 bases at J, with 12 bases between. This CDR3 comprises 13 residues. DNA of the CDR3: TGCGCCAGCAGCAAACAGGGATGCTATGGCTACACCTTC. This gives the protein CASSKQGCYGYTF.

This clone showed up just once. Here the CDR3 reads CASSQGNNEQFF. Written as DNA, the CDR3 is TGTGCCAGCAGTCAGGGGAACAATGAGCAGTTCTTC. This chain links TRBV6-5 with TRBJ2-1; D may be TRBD1 (6 bases). Germline loops: CDR1 MNHEY, CDR2 SVGAGI. The CDR3 spans 12 residues. Trimming took 5 bases from V and 5 from J, leaving 7 bases between them.

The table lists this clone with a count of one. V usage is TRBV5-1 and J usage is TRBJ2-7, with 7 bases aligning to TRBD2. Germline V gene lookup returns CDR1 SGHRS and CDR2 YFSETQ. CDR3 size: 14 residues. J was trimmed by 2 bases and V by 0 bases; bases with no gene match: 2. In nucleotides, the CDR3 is TGCGCCAGCAGCTTGGTCGGGAGGACCTACGAGCAGTACTTC. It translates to CASSLVGRTYEQYF. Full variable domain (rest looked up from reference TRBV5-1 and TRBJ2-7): KAGVTQTPRYLIKTRGQQVTLSCSPISGHRSVSWYQQTPGQGLQFLFEYFSETQRNKGNFPGRFSGRQFSNSRSEMNVSTLELGDSALYLCASSLVGRTYEQYFGPGTRLTVT.

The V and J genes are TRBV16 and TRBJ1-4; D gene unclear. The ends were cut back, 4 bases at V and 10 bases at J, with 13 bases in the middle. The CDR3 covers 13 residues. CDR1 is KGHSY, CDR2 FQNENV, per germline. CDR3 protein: CASSPPGLGKLFF. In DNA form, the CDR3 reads TGTGCCAGCAGCCCCCCCGGGTTAGGAAAACTGTTTTTT.